The 14 T cell receptor beta chains given below trace back to one sample, sequenced in a study. TCRdb re-called the RT-PCR reads through MiXCR, storing one row per CDR3 protein. The sample lists 650,000 to 800,000 distinct CDR3 sequences; 12% to 15% were seen once. The sequencing sample was made of memory CD4+ T cells from blood. These receptors originate from a female donor in good health, serving as a healthy control.

This clonotype has at least ten counts. The chain combines TRBV7-2 with TRBJ1-2; weak D call: TRBD1 (5 bases). The ends were cut back, 5 bases at V and 6 bases at J, with 13 bases in the middle. Germline V gene sequence: CDR1 SGHTA, CDR2 FQGNSA. The CDR3 runs 13 residues. The CDR3 region is CASSREQGNGYTF. The CDR3, as DNA: TGTGCCAGCAGCCGAGAGCAGGGTAATGGCTACACCTTC.

This clonotype was found many times. The chain is built from TRBV6-2 or TRBV6-3 and TRBJ2-3, with no clear D. The germline V and J ends were trimmed by 8 bases and 8 bases, with 14 bases remaining between them. Looked up from germline, CDR1 is MNHEY and CDR2 is SVGEGT. The CDR3 is made up of 12 amino acids. The CDR3 region has the DNA TGTGCCAGCCGACCCATGGCGGCTACGCAGTATTTT. The encoded protein is CASRPMAATQYF.

This clonotype was seen many times. The chain carries TRBV4-3 and TRBJ2-1; 8 nucleotides line up with TRBD2. V shed 4 bases, J shed 8 bases, and the junction held 13 bases outside the gene matches. CDR3 length: 16 amino acids. Germline V gene data show CDR1 as LGHNA and CDR2 as YSLEER. CDR3 loop: CASSLGSGGPLDEQFF. The CDR3 nucleotides read TGCGCCAGCAGCCTGGGGAGCGGGGGCCCGTTGGATGAGCAGTTCTTC.

This chain uses TRBV9 with TRBJ1-1, with D maybe TRBD1 (6 bases). Between the trimmed V and J ends, which lost 3 bases and 2 bases, there was a span of 11 bases. There are 14 residues in the CDR3. CDR1 is SGDLS and CDR2 is YYNGEE in the germline V gene. The CDR3 protein is CASSAYRVNTEAFF. In DNA form, the CDR3 reads TGTGCCAGCAGCGCCTACAGGGTAAACACTGAAGCTTTCTTT.

This clonotype appeared many times. This chain links TRBV6-2 or TRBV6-3 with TRBJ2-1, with 13 nucleotides matching TRBD2. CDR3 length: 14 amino acids. Germline values: CDR1 MNHEY, CDR2 SVGEGT. Trimming cost V 6 bases and J 6 bases; bases outside gene matches: 2. The CDR3 loop is CASSRLAGGNEQFF. DNA for the CDR3: TGTGCCAGCAGCCGACTAGCGGGAGGCAATGAGCAGTTCTTC.

V gene TRBV5-1 combines with J gene TRBJ2-3; no clear D gene. Germline lookup yields CDR1 SGHRS and CDR2 YFSETQ. The CDR3 extends over 13 amino acids. The V and J ends lost 0 bases and 6 bases respectively, with 8 bases between them. The CDR3 bases are TGCGCCAGCAGCTTGGAACTTGGCGATACGCAGTATTTT. Protein sequence: CASSLELGDTQYF.

CDR3 residues: CASSQRGVQYF. Written as DNA, the CDR3 is TGTGCCAGCAGCCAGAGAGGGGTGCAGTACTTC. The chain joins TRBV3-1 to TRBJ2-7; D possibly matches TRBD1 or TRBD2 (5 bases each). Trimming left V 3 bases short and J 9 bases short, with 9 bases between. This CDR3 contains 11 residues. Per germline, CDR1 LGHDT and CDR2 YNNKEL (reference sequence).

The chain couples TRBV13 to TRBJ2-7, with 8 positions matching TRBD1. J was trimmed by 0 bases and V by 5 bases; bases with no gene match: 12. Germline loops: CDR1 PRHDT, CDR2 FYEKMQ (reference sequence). The CDR3 length is 17 residues. The CDR3 loop reads CASSHRTGRMGSYEQYF. The CDR3 nucleotides are TGTGCCAGCAGCCACCGGACAGGGAGGATGGGCTCCTACGAGCAGTACTTC.

For the CDR3, the DNA is TGCGCCAGCAGCTTGAATCCGGTTACATCCTACGAGCAGTACTTC. This sequence encodes CASSLNPVTSYEQYF. The rearrangement uses TRBV5-1 and TRBJ2-7; D remains ambiguous. V lost 1 base and J lost 1, with 12 bases in between. Germline loops: CDR1 SGHRS, CDR2 YFSETQ. The CDR3 spans 15 residues.

There are a few counts of this clonotype. The J gene is TRBJ1-4, the V gene TRBV7-9; a possible D gene is TRBD1 (5 bases). V was cut by 1 base and J by 5 bases, with 11 bases left in between. There are 15 residues in the CDR3. Germline V gives CDR1 SEHNR, CDR2 FQNEAQ (reference sequence). The DNA of the CDR3 is TGTGCCAGCAGCTTAGAGGGACGGGGCAATGAAAAACTGTTTTTT. Its translation: CASSLEGRGNEKLFF.

This clonotype has only a few counts. The rearrangement joins TRBV3-1 to TRBJ2-3, with a possible D match to TRBD1 (5 bases). CDR3 size: 16 residues. CDR1 is LGHDT and CDR2 is YNNKEL in the germline V gene (reference sequence). Trimming pared 4 bases from V and 1 base from J, leaving 15 bases between. The CDR3 coding sequence is TGTGCCAGCAGCCCGTCTTCTAGGGGCGGCACAGATACGCAGTATTTT. This codes for CASSPSSRGGTDTQYF.

This clonotype occurred a few times. For the CDR3, the DNA is TGTGCCAGCAGCTTTCCCTTCAGGTCCGGGGAGCTGTTTTTT. As protein: CASSFPFRSGELFF. The V and J genes are TRBV7-9 and TRBJ2-2; D uncertain. Deletions cut 3 bases from V and 6 bases from J, with 11 bases between. The CDR3 length is 14 residues. Germline CDR1 and CDR2: SEHNR and FQNEAQ (reference sequence).

The rearrangement links TRBV3-1 to TRBJ1-5; 7 bases are shared with TRBD1. Trimming at V came to 1 base and at J to 3 bases, leaving 3 bases not matched to a gene. The CDR3 has 15 residues. Germline assignment: CDR1 LGHDT and CDR2 YNNKEL (reference sequence). CDR3: CASSQVQGDNQPQHF. CDR3 bases: TGTGCCAGCAGCCAAGTGCAGGGGGACAATCAGCCCCAGCATTTT.

This clonotype has at least ten counts. The gene calls are TRBV10-3 and TRBJ2-3; D is perhaps TRBD1 or TRBD2 (6 bases each). Germline V gene sequence: CDR1 ENHRY, CDR2 SYGVKD. The CDR3 contains 17 residues. V was cut by 6 bases and J by 2 bases, with 21 bases left in between. CDR3 sequence (DNA): TGTGCCATCAGGAGGGGACACGAAGCGGGCTACACAGATACGCAGTATTTT. Its translation: CAIRRGHEAGYTDTQYF.